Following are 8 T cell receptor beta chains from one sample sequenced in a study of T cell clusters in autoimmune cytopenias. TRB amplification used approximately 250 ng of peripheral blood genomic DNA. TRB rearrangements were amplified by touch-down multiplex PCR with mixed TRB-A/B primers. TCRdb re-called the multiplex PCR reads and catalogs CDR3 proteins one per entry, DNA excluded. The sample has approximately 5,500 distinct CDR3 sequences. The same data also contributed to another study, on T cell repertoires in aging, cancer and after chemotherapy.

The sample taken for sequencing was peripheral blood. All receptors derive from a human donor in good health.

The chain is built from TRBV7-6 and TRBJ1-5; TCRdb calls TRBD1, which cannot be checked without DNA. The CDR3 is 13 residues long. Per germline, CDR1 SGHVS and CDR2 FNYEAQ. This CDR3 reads CASSSQENQPQHF.

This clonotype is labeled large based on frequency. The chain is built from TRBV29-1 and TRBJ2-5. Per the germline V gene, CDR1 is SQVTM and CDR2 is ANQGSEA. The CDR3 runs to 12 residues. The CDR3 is CSVVGMQETQYF.

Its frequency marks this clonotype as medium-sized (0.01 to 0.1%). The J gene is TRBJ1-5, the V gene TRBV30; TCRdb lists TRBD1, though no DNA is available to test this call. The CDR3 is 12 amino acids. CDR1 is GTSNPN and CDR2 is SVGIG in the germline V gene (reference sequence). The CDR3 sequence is CAWSGGGQPQHF.

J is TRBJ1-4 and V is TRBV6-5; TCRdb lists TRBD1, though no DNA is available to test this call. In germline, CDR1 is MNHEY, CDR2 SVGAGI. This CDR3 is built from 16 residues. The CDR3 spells CASSYGKGSTNEKLFF.

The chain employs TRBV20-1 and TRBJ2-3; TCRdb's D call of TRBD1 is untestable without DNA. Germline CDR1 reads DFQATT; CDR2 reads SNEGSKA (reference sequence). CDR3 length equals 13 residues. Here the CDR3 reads CSAIAGGANTQYF.

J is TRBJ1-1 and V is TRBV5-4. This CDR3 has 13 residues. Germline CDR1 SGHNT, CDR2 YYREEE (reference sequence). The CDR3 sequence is CASSLVKGTEAFF.

The CDR3 sequence: CASSLDFGNTYEQYF. V is TRBV11-2 and J is TRBJ2-7. CDR1 is SGHAT and CDR2 is FQNNGV in the germline V gene. The CDR3 contains 15 residues.

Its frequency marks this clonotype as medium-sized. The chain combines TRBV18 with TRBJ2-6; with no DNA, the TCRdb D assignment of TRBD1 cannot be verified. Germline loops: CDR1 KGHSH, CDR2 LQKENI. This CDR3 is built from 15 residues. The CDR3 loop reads CASSTGTAGANVLTF.